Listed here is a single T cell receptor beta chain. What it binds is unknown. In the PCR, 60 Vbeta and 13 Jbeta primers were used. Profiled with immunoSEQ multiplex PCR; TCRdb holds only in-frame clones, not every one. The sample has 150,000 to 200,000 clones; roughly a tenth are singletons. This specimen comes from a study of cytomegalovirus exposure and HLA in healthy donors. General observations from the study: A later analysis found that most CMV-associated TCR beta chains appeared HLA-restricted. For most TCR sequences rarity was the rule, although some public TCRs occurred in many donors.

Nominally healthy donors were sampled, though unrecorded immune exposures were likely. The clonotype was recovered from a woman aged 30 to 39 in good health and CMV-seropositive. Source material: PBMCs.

The CDR3 loop reads CASSGRGRTGELFF. In nucleotides, the CDR3 is TGTGCCAGTTCCGGTAGGGGGCGAACCGGGGAGCTGTTTTTT. V is TRBV2 and J is TRBJ2-2; 7 bases match TRBD1. The V segment lost 9 bases and the J segment 5 bases; nucleotides outside the gene matches: 9. Per germline, CDR1 SNHLY and CDR2 FYNNEI. The CDR3 has 14 residues.